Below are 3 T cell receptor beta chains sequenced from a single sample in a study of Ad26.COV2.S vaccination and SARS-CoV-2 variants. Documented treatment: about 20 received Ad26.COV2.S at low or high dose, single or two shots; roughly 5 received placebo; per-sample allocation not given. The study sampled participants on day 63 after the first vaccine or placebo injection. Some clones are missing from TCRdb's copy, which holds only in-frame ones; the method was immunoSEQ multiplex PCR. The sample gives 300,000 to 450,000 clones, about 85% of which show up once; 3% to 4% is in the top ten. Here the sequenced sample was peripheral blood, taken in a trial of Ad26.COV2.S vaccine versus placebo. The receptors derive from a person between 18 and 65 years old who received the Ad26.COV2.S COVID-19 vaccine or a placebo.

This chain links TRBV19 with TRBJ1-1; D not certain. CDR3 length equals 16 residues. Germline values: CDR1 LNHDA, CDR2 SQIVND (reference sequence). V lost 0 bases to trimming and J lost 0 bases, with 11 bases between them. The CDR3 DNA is TGTGCCAGTAGTATAGAAGGACTCTCTTTGAACACTGAAGCTTTCTTT. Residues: CASSIEGLSLNTEAFF.

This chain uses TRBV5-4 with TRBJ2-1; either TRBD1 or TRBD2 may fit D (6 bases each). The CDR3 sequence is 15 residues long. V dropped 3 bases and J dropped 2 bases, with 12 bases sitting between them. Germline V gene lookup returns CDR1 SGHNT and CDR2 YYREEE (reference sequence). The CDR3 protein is CASSSRRDTYNEQFF. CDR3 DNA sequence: TGTGCCAGCAGCTCCCGGCGGGACACCTACAATGAGCAGTTCTTC.

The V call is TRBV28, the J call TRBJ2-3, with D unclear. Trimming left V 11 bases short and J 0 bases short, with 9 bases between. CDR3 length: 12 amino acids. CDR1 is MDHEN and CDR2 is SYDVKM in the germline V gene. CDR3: CAGRDSTDTQYF. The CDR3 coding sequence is TGTGCCGGCCGTGATAGCACAGATACGCAGTATTTT.